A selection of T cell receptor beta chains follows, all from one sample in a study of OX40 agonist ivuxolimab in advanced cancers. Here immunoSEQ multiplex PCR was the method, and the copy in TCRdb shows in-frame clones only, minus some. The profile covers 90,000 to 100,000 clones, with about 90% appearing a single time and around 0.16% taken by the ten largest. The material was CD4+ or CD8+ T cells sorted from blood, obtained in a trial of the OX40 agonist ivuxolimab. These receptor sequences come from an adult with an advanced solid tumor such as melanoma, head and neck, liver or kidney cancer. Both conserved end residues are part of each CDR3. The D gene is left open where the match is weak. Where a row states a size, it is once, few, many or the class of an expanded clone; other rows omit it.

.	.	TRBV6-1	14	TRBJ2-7	TGTGCCAGCAGCGAAGGAAACAGGCGGGACGAGCAGTACTTC	CASSEGNRRDEQYF
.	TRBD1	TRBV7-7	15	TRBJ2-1	TGTGCCAGCAGCCGATTGCAGGGGGCGCTGAGTGAGCAGTTCTTC	CASSRLQGALSEQFF
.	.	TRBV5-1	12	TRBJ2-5	TGCGCCAGCAGCTTGCGCTGGGAGACCCAGTACTTC	CASSLRWETQYF
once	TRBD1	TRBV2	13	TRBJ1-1	TGTGCCAGCAGGGGACAGGGAATCACTGAAGCTTTCTTT	CASRGQGITEAFF
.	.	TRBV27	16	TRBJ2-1	TGTGCCAGCAGTTTCCATCTCGGGGGAGCGGGTCGGGAGCAGTTCTTC	CASSFHLGGAGREQFF
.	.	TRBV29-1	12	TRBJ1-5	TGCAGCGTTGGAGGGGGAGGTCAGCCCCAGCATTTT	CSVGGGGQPQHF
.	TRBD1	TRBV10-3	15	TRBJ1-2	TGTGCCATCAGATCGGACAGGATGGAGGACTATGGCTACACCTTC	CAIRSDRMEDYGYTF
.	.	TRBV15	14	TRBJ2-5	TGTGCCACCAGCAGAGATTGGGGGCAAGAGACCCAGTACTTC	CATSRDWGQETQYF
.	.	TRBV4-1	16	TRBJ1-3	TGCGCCAGCAGCCAAGATTCACCGGGCTCTGGAAACACCATATATTTT	CASSQDSPGSGNTIYF
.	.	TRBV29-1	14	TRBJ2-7	TGCAGCGTTGCTCCCCGGATGGGGGCATACGAGCAGTACTTC	CSVAPRMGAYEQYF
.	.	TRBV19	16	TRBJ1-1	TGTGCCAGTAGATTTACCTCCCCATCCCGGAACACTGAAGCTTTCTTT	CASRFTSPSRNTEAFF
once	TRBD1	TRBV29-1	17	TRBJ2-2	TGCAGCGCCTCCAGGGACAGGGGTATTCCGAACACCGGGGAGCTGTTTTTT	CSASRDRGIPNTGELFF
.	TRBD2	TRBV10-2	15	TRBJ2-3	TGCGCCAGCAGTTGGCCTAGCGGGGGCACAGATACGCAGTATTTT	CASSWPSGGTDTQYF
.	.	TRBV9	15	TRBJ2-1	TGTGCCAGCAGCGTAGGTTTGGGGGTGATAAATGAGCAGTTCTTC	CASSVGLGVINEQFF
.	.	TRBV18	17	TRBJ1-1	TGTGCCAGCTCACCGTGGGGGGTTGCTCTCATGAACACTGAAGCTTTCTTT	CASSPWGVALMNTEAFF
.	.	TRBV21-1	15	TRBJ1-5	TGTGCCAGCAGCGTACCCGGGGCAGGTTATCAGCCCCAGCATTTT	CASSVPGAGYQPQHF
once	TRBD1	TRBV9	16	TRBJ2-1	TGTGCCAGCAGCTTCCGAGGACAGGGAACATACAATGAGCAGTTCTTC	CASSFRGQGTYNEQFF
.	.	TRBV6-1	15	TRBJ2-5	TGTGCCAGCAGAAAGCCCCACAGGGCGGGGGAGACCCAGTACTTC	CASRKPHRAGETQYF
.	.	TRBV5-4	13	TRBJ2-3	TGTGCCAGCAGCTTAACTAGATGGGATACGCAGTATTTT	CASSLTRWDTQYF
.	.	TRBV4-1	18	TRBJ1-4	TGCGCCAGCAGCCAAGAAGGGACGACCGTAGTCCCTAATGAAAAACTGTTTTTT	CASSQEGTTVVPNEKLFF
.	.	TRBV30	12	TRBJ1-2	TGTGCCTGGACTGTGAGGACTCATGGCTACACCTTC	CAWTVRTHGYTF
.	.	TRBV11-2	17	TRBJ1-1	TGTGCCAGCAGCTTCCTACAGGGTGGGGTAAGGAACACTGAAGCTTTCTTT	CASSFLQGGVRNTEAFF
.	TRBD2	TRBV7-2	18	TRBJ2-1	TGTGCCAGCAGCTTAGCGCTAGCGGGAGGGAGCTCCTACAATGAGCAGTTCTTC	CASSLALAGGSSYNEQFF
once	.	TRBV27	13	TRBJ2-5	TGTGCCAGCAGTTTCGGAGGGCAACGGACCCAGTACTTC	CASSFGGQRTQYF
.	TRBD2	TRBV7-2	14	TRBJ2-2	TGTGCCAGCAGCCCCGCGGGGGGTGGCGGGGAGCTGTTTTTT	CASSPAGGGGELFF
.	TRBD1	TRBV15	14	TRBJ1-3	TGTGCCACCAGCAGGGCAGGGGGAGGAAACACCATATATTTT	CATSRAGGGNTIYF
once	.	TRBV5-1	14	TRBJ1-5	TGCGCCAGCAGCTTGGCGGGGGGCAATCAGCCCCAGCATTTT	CASSLAGGNQPQHF
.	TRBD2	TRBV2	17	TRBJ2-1	TGTGCCAGGACCGGGACTAGCGGGAGTCTCGGTAACAATGAGCAGTTCTTC	CARTGTSGSLGNNEQFF
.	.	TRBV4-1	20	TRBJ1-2	TGCGCCAGCAGCCAAGACTGGAGCAGGGTCGTTTTCAAGGGTAACTATGGCTACACCTTC	CASSQDWSRVVFKGNYGYTF
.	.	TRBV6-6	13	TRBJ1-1	TGTGCCAGCAGTGGAACAGGGTACACTGAAGCTTTCTTT	CASSGTGYTEAFF
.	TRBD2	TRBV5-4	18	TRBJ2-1	TGTGCCAGCAGCTTGGGGGTAAGACTAGCGGGAGGCGCTAATGAGCAGTTCTTC	CASSLGVRLAGGANEQFF
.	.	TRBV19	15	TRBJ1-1	TGTGCCATAAAAAGAAGTCAGGGAGGGTTCACTGAAGCTTTCTTT	CAIKRSQGGFTEAFF
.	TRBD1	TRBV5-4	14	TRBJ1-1	TGTGCCAGCAGTCAGGGACAGATAAACACTGAAGCTTTCTTT	CASSQGQINTEAFF
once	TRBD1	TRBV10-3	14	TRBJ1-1	TGTGCCATCAGTGCAAGGGGGCGGAACACTGAAGCTTTCTTT	CAISARGRNTEAFF
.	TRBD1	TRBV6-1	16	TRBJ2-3	TGTGCCAGCAGTGAAAGCCGGGGACAGGGATCAGATACGCAGTATTTT	CASSESRGQGSDTQYF
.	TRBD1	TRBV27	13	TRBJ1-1	TGTGCCAGCAGCCGACAGGGGGGCACTGAAGCTTTCTTT	CASSRQGGTEAFF
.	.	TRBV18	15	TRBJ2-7	TGTGCCAGCTCCCAAAGTTCATTTGGCCCCTACGAGCAGTACTTC	CASSQSSFGPYEQYF